This T cell receptor (beta chain) was identified in a study of identical twins. TCRdb redid the calling of the 5' RACE reads with MiXCR, one entry per CDR3 protein. The sample lists some 500,000 distinct CDR3 sequences, 22% occurring once. Trimming pared 0 bases from V and 5 bases from J, leaving 10 bases between. The length of the CDR3 is 13 residues. The germline V gene has CDR1 DFQATT and CDR2 SNEGSKA (reference sequence). This sample also appeared in a second study, on T cells expressing NK-cell markers.

The sequenced material came from CD4+ T cells sorted from blood. The TCR was taken from a woman between 18 and 30 years old in good health. The chain uses TRBV20-1 and TRBJ2-5; no firm D call. The DNA for the CDR3 is TGCAGTGCTAGAGATCCGGCAACGGAGACCCAGTACTTC. Translating it yields CSARDPATETQYF.